Presented here are 18 T cell receptor beta chains from one specimen sequenced in a study of vaccination effects on CD4 cells after COVID-19. No antigen has been identified for these receptors. Prior to sequencing, the ViraFEST assay stimulated PBMC with viral peptide pools, which expanded the antigen-specific CD4+ T cells. The authors isolated CD4+ T cells after around 9 days of culture. Two-dose vaccination with either BNT162b2 or mRNA-1273 was given to the participants. Sequencing was performed with immunoSEQ multiplex PCR; in TCRdb, only in-frame clones are kept and a portion is missing. The sample includes around 67,000 clones, 81% of them seen just once. The sequences come from CD4+ T cells from PBMCs cultured with HCoV-229E spike peptides, collected after COVID-19 vaccination. The receptors originated from a human donor who received a COVID-19 vaccine.

V is TRBV7-9 and J is TRBJ2-5; a possible D gene is TRBD1 (5 bases). The CDR3 totals 15 residues. Germline V gene data show CDR1 as SEHNR and CDR2 as FQNEAQ (reference sequence). Trimming cost V 3 bases and J 5 bases, with 16 bases left between them. The CDR3 bases are TGTGCCAGCAGCTTCTCCAGGGCCGGGTGGGAGACCCAGTACTTC. Its translation is CASSFSRAGWETQYF.

The chain couples TRBV7-2 to TRBJ1-2, with D unclear. This CDR3 is built from 13 residues. Germline CDR1 SGHTA, CDR2 FQGNSA. V lost 4 bases and J 5 bases, leaving 11 bases between the germline ends. The CDR3 coding sequence is TGTGCCAGCAGCTCCCCCGTGGGGTATGGCTACACCTTC. Translating gives CASSSPVGYGYTF.

This chain links TRBV6-5 with TRBJ2-5, with D uncertain. Trimming cost V 4 bases and J 3 bases, with 6 bases left between them. The length of the CDR3 is 12 residues. The germline CDR1 and CDR2 sequences are MNHEY and SVGAGI. The DNA of the CDR3 is TGTGCCAGCAGTTCGCCGAAAGAGACCCAGTACTTC. This sequence encodes CASSSPKETQYF.

V is TRBV19 and J is TRBJ2-2, with 7 bases identical to TRBD2. This CDR3 comprises 14 residues. V was pared by 8 bases and J by 5 bases, with 8 bases of the junction left unmatched. The germline V gene has CDR1 LNHDA and CDR2 SQIVND (reference sequence). The CDR3 DNA reads as TGTGCCAGTCTTGATCGGGGAGGGACCGGGGAGCTGTTTTTT. Translation gives CASLDRGGTGELFF.

The V call is TRBV24-1, the J call TRBJ1-2, with a possible D match to TRBD1 (5 bases). Germline CDR1 is KGHDR and CDR2 is SFDVKD. Trimming removed 5 bases at V and 8 bases at J, with 14 bases between. The CDR3 is 13 residues long. The CDR3 region has the DNA TGTGCCACCAGTGGGACAACTGGGGAAGGCTACACCTTC. Amino acid sequence: CATSGTTGEGYTF.

This rearrangement joins TRBV28 to TRBJ1-2; weak D call: TRBD1 (5 bases). The CDR3 consists of 14 residues. V was clipped by 2 bases and J by 3 bases, with 10 bases between them. The germline CDR1 and CDR2 sequences are MDHEN and SYDVKM. The CDR3 sequence: CASSLLGDHYGYTF. The CDR3 nucleotides read TGTGCCAGCAGTTTACTCGGGGACCACTATGGCTACACCTTC.

This clone was found a few times. The chain is built from TRBV28 and TRBJ1-5; D possibly corresponds to TRBD1 (5 bases). This CDR3 is 14 amino acids long. Germline V gives CDR1 MDHEN, CDR2 SYDVKM. V lost 3 bases and J lost 1, with 7 bases in between. The CDR3 DNA reads TGTGCCAGCAGTTTCGGGGGGAGCAATCAGCCCCAGCATTTT. This translates into CASSFGGSNQPQHF.

This clone was recorded a few times. The chain uses TRBV6-2 or TRBV6-3 and TRBJ2-5; D possibly uses TRBD1 or TRBD2 (6 bases each). Germline-derived CDR1 and CDR2 are MNHEY and SVGEGT. CDR3 length: 14 residues. The V and J ends lost 5 bases and 7 bases respectively, with 17 bases between them. The CDR3 DNA reads TGTGCCAGCAGTCGGGGGCGTATTCCGGGGACCCAGTACTTC. It encodes CASSRGRIPGTQYF.

V usage is TRBV30 and J usage is TRBJ1-2; D is undetermined. Trimming shortened V by 2 bases and J by 6 bases, and 13 bases separated the two germline ends. Germline loops: CDR1 GTSNPN, CDR2 SVGIG (reference sequence). The CDR3 consists of 13 residues. Here the CDR3 reads CAWSHNRIDGYTF. For the CDR3, the DNA is TGTGCCTGGAGTCACAACCGTATCGATGGCTACACCTTC. Combining the CDR3 with reference TRBV30 and TRBJ1-2 gives the whole variable domain SQTIHQWPATLVQPVGSPLSLECTVEGTSNPNLYWYRQAAGRGLQLLFYSVGIGQISSEVPQNLSASRPQDRQFILSSKKLLLSDSGFYLCAWSHNRIDGYTFGSGTRLTVV.

This sequence joins TRBV5-1 and TRBJ2-3; TRBD1 matches at 8 bases. CDR3 length equals 20 residues. J lost 1 base, V lost 4 bases, and 20 bases had no gene match. In germline, CDR1 is SGHRS, CDR2 YFSETQ. CDR3: CASSAYGTGLYFEGTDTQYF. The CDR3 nucleotides read TGCGCCAGCAGCGCATATGGGACAGGCCTATACTTTGAGGGCACAGATACGCAGTATTTT.

The V gene is TRBV12-3 or TRBV12-4, the J gene TRBJ2-7; D is possibly TRBD2 (6 bases). Trimming stripped 4 bases from V and 2 bases from J, with 9 bases between. The CDR3 sequence is 13 residues long. In DNA, the CDR3 is TGTGCCAGCAGTTCGGGACTGCCCTACGAGCAGTACGTC. Protein product: CASSSGLPYEQYV.

The chain uses TRBV10-3 and TRBJ1-6; D is unresolved. CDR3 length equals 13 residues. Germline values: CDR1 ENHRY, CDR2 SYGVKD. V was pared by 8 bases and J by 2 bases, with 7 bases between. The DNA for the CDR3 is TGTGCCATCGGAAGTGCCTATAATTCACCCCTCCACTTT. It translates to CAIGSAYNSPLHF.

The V and J genes are TRBV9 and TRBJ2-5; 7 nucleotides line up with TRBD1. The CDR3 has 13 residues. The V and J ends lost 3 bases and 5 bases, in that order; junction bases with no gene match: 4. Germline V gives CDR1 SGDLS, CDR2 YYNGEE. CDR3 in DNA: TGTGCCAGCAGCGGGGGACAGTGGGAGACCCAGTACTTC. It codes for CASSGGQWETQYF.

This clone was found a few times. The J gene is TRBJ1-6, the V gene TRBV5-8; 11 nucleotides agree with TRBD1. This CDR3 comprises 14 residues. In germline, CDR1 is SGHTS, CDR2 YDEGEE. Germline trimming cut 3 bases from V and 9 bases from J; bases unmatched to any gene: 2. This chain's CDR3 is CASSWDRGSSPLHF. CDR3 DNA: TGTGCCAGCAGCTGGGACAGGGGGAGTTCACCCCTCCACTTT. The entire variable domain, with the rest obtained from reference TRBV5-8 and TRBJ1-6, is as follows: EAGVTQSPTHLIKTRGQQATLRCSPISGHTSVYWYQQALGLGLQFLLWYDEGEERNRGNFPPRFSGRQFPNYSSELNVNALELEDSALYLCASSWDRGSSPLHFGNGTRLTVT.

The V call is TRBV6-2 or TRBV6-3, the J call TRBJ1-2; 8 bases agree with TRBD1. This CDR3 is built from 13 residues. The V segment lost 4 bases and the J segment 7 bases; nucleotides outside the gene matches: 5. Germline assignment: CDR1 MNHEY and CDR2 SVGEGT. CDR3 residues: CASSSGQGGGYTF. The DNA for the CDR3 is TGTGCCAGCAGTTCCGGACAGGGCGGTGGCTACACCTTC.

The V call is TRBV7-3, the J call TRBJ1-5; D call uncertain. With 2 bases removed from V and 8 bases from J, the gap between germline ends came to 13 bases. CDR3 length equals 14 residues. Germline lookup yields CDR1 SGHTA and CDR2 FQGTGA. CDR3 DNA sequence: TGTGCCAGCAGCTTAGGGCCGACCGTAGAGCCCCAGCATTTT. Translated: CASSLGPTVEPQHF.

This clone was seen a few times. The V gene is TRBV29-1, the J gene TRBJ2-5, with TRBD2 matching 16 bases. The CDR3 has 17 amino acids. Germline lookup yields CDR1 SQVTM and CDR2 ANQGSEA. Trimming cost V 5 bases and J 2 bases; bases outside gene matches: 8. The CDR3 DNA sequence: TGCAGCGTTCCCGGGACTAGCGGGGGGGCCCGTCAAGAGACCCAGTACTTC. Amino acids: CSVPGTSGGARQETQYF.

The chain recombines TRBV19 with TRBJ1-5; 9 bases fit TRBD1. After removal of 5 bases from V and 6 bases from J, the junction contained 8 bases not matched to a gene. There are 15 residues in the CDR3. Germline V gene lookup returns CDR1 LNHDA and CDR2 SQIVND (reference sequence). CDR3 region: CASSLGQGFSQPQHF. The CDR3 nucleotides read TGTGCCAGTAGTTTAGGACAGGGGTTTTCTCAGCCCCAGCATTTT.